The T cell receptor (beta chain) described here comes from a study of cytomegalovirus exposure and HLA in healthy donors. Donors counted as nominally healthy when sampled, yet unrecorded immune exposures were likely. Trimming removed 7 bases from V and 4 bases from J, with 16 bases in between. The CDR3 contains 14 residues. CDR1 is LNHDA, CDR2 SQIVND, per germline (reference sequence). Study-wide results and limits: In an earlier analysis, productive rearrangement rates for most beta V segments clustered near 87% or 30%. For most TCR sequences rarity was the rule, although some public TCRs occurred in many donors. Follow-up analysis later connected one missense variant in DCLRE1C with trimming of TCR beta V- and J-genes.

The PCR ran on 60 Vbeta and 13 Jbeta primers. Assay used: immunoSEQ multiplex PCR; TCRdb lists only in-frame clones, some missing. This sample has about 170,000 clones, with around 80% found just once. Only one count was recorded for this clone. Its antigen remains unknown. Material for sequencing was PBMCs. The clonotype was recovered from a woman aged 45-65 years in good health and CMV-seropositive. The chain couples TRBV19 to TRBJ1-2; perhaps TRBD1 as D (5 bases). The CDR3 coding sequence is TGTGCCAGTATCCCTAGACAGTCCTTCTATGGCTACACCTTC. Amino acids: CASIPRQSFYGYTF.